Listed below are T cell receptor beta chains from one sample, sequenced in a study of a mutant IDH1 vaccine in newly diagnosed glioma. Their specific antigens are unknown. Using immunoSEQ multiplex PCR, the repertoire was profiled, and TCRdb retains in-frame clones only, with some absent. The table has approximately 81,000 clones, over 75% seen once; the top ten hold roughly 2%. The specimen was PBMCs, collected from a glioma patient whose treatment included an IDH1 peptide vaccine. The receptor source for this set is a man aged 25-40 years with glioma. Some clones in this sample may be carry-over from other donors' samples. The conserved cysteine and the conserved F or W are not part of the CDR3 here.

J gene	V gene	CDR3 protein
TRBJ1-4	TRBV28	ASSRQFEKLF
NA	TRBV27	ASSENPYEQY
TRBJ1-5	TRBV30	AWREGRTGTKSNQPQH
NA	TRBV30	AWKQAYEQY
TRBJ2-5	TRBV2	ASGTIPGETQY
TRBJ2-3	TRBV18	ASLRMSTDTQY
TRBJ1-2	TRBV7-9	ASSLVSGTLDYGYT
TRBJ2-2	TRBV2	ASSDRGYTGELF
TRBJ2-1	TRBV27	ASSLQSIFGNEQF
TRBJ1-1	TRBV6-6	ASSYAGTARAF
TRBJ1-2	TRBV7-2	ASSPGGSQRVFYT
TRBJ1-2	TRBV10-3	AISGAQGTNYGYT
TRBJ2-6	TRBV18	ASSPIGRTTGANVLT
TRBJ2-1	TRBV6-5	ASRSLRSSYNEQF
TRBJ1-4	TRBV29-1	SVETGNEKLF
TRBJ2-1	TRBV5-1	ASSSRGRGAYNEQF
TRBJ2-7	TRBV7-3	ASSLRHGLHYEQY
TRBJ2-5	TRBV27	ASSFESAGETQY
TRBJ1-3	TRBV7-2	ASSFGPASGNTIY
TRBJ1-5	TRBV27	ASSLNGQGKGDRQPQH
TRBJ2-3	TRBV18	ASSPPSEGSGTDTQY
TRBJ2-3	TRBV5-6	ASSRQGALTDTQY
TRBJ2-6	TRBV4-3	ASSQSGTEVSGANVLT
TRBJ2-7	TRBV7-9	ASSLDWHEQY
TRBJ1-3	TRBV7-9	ASSSRQGQSEDTIY
TRBJ2-3	TRBV28	ASSSTGPDTQY
TRBJ1-1	TRBV2	ASSEQGGATEAF
TRBJ2-2	TRBV7-8	ATRDTGVKTGELF
TRBJ1-4	TRBV9	ASSPQTGFGEKLF
TRBJ2-7	TRBV5-1	ASSTLGTVHKSYEQY
TRBJ1-4	TRBV7-2	ASSLGGTGGSQF
TRBJ1-6	TRBV7-8	ASSPRTGDNSPLH
TRBJ2-2	TRBV5-1	ASSSGTSGSSGELF
TRBJ1-1	TRBV10-3	AISDLSPRLGF
TRBJ2-3	TRBV27	ASSFRIGTDTQY
TRBJ1-2	TRBV18	ASSPDKNYGYT
TRBJ1-1	TRBV28	ASSLRQGRAF
TRBJ1-5	TRBV19	ASSTPFQIQGGLYPQH
TRBJ1-1	TRBV5-6	ASSDGGGAF
TRBJ2-3	TRBV30	AWRRAGADTQY
TRBJ2-5	TRBV11-2	ASSLDLGSGEETQY
TRBJ2-2	TRBV19	ASSMGAQAHTGELF
TRBJ1-2	TRBV5-1	ASSPGQINYGYT
TRBJ2-7	TRBV5-1	ASSLEQGPGYEQY
TRBJ1-1	TRBV7-9	ATTGTGALNTEAF
TRBJ1-2	TRBV28	ASSLGTGIYGYT
TRBJ1-4	TRBV6-5	ASREEGTNEKLF
TRBJ2-3	TRBV6-5	ASSSEDTQY